The rows below give T cell receptor beta chains drawn from one sample of a study of metastatic and nonmetastatic thyroid tumors. TCRdb re-called clones from the PCR reads using MiXCR. The table records 15,000 or so clones, almost 30% of them present only once. The source material was blood. The source of these receptors is a female donor with papillary thyroid cancer or a benign thyroid nodule (not recorded which). Some clones in this sample may be carry-over from other donors' samples. Both conserved end residues are part of each CDR3. The D gene is left open where the match is weak. A row's size may be missing; if present it is once, few, many or a size class.

abundance,d_gene,len,j_gene,v_gene,CDR3nt,CDR3aa
NA,NA,15,TRBJ1-2,TRBV12-3/TRBV12-4,TGTGCCAGCAGTGCCTGTCGGACGGCTAACTATGGCTACACCTTC,CASSACRTANYGYTF
few,TRBD2,14,TRBJ2-3,TRBV27,TGTGCCAGCACTACTAGCGGAAACACAGATACGCAGTATTTT,CASTTSGNTDTQYF
few,NA,14,TRBJ2-3,TRBV12-3/TRBV12-4,TGTGCCAGCAGCTTAGTGGGGGCGGAAGATATGCAGTATTTT,CASSLVGAEDMQYF
medium-sized,NA,13,TRBJ1-1,TRBV18,TGTGCCAGCTCACCACGTCCGGACACTGAAGCTTTCTTT,CASSPRPDTEAFF
few,TRBD2,17,TRBJ2-3,TRBV6-1,TGTGCCAGCAGTGAGGTGGTAGCGGGAGGGGGCACAGATACGCAGTATTTT,CASSEVVAGGGTDTQYF
few,TRBD2,16,TRBJ2-1,TRBV6-4,TGTGCCAGCAGTAGAATAGGGACTAAATCCTACAATGAGCAGTTCTTC,CASSRIGTKSYNEQFF
medium-sized,NA,16,TRBJ1-2,TRBV9,TGTGCCAGCAGCGCCCCCGGGGGGGGAATGGGCTATGGCTACACCTTC,CASSAPGGGMGYGYTF
medium-sized,NA,11,TRBJ2-1,TRBV12-3/TRBV12-4,TGTGCCAGCGGTTTTTCAAATGAGCAGTTCTTC,CASGFSNEQFF
NA,TRBD1,15,TRBJ2-3,TRBV24-1,TGTGCCGCCAGTGATTTCCCGGGACAGGGCGGTACGCAGTATTTT,CAASDFPGQGGTQYF
many,TRBD1,16,TRBJ1-1,TRBV5-4,TGTGCCAGCAGCCCGAGTTTGAGGGACAGGGGGACTGAAGCTTTCTTT,CASSPSLRDRGTEAFF
few,TRBD1,13,TRBJ1-6,TRBV28,TGTGCCAGCAGTCTGACAGGGAATTCACCCCTCCACTTT,CASSLTGNSPLHF
few,TRBD2,13,TRBJ2-1,TRBV24-1,TGTGCCACCAGTGACGGACTAGGCCTTGAACAGTTCTTC,CATSDGLGLEQFF
medium-sized,TRBD1,13,TRBJ2-7,TRBV11-3,TGTGCCAGCAGCTTAGGACAGGGTTGGGAGCAGTACTTC,CASSLGQGWEQYF
few,TRBD2,14,TRBJ2-1,TRBV12-3/TRBV12-4,TGTGCCAGCAGTTTAGGAACTAGCGGGAATGAGCAGTCCTTC,CASSLGTSGNEQSF
many,NA,14,TRBJ2-7,TRBV29-1,TGCAGCGGGGGTCGCCGGGAGCGCTCCTACGAGCAGTACTTC,CSGGRRERSYEQYF
many,NA,16,TRBJ1-2,TRBV3-1,TGTGCCAGCAGCCAAGATGGGACGCAGTTAAACTATGGCTACACCTTC,CASSQDGTQLNYGYTF
once,NA,13,TRBJ2-7,TRBV30,TGTGCCTGGAGTCCACCAGGGACGTACGAGCAGTACTTC,CAWSPPGTYEQYF
medium-sized,NA,15,TRBJ2-7,TRBV4-3,TGCGCCAGCAGCCAAGCGGTGGGGGACTCCTACGAGCAGTACTTC,CASSQAVGDSYEQYF
NA,NA,16,TRBJ2-2,TRBV4-1,TGCGCCAGCAGCCAAATACCGGGGCAGGGGCCCGGGGAGCTGTTTTTT,CASSQIPGQGPGELFF
NA,TRBD1,17,TRBJ2-7,TRBV24-1,TGTGCCACCAGTGATCGGACAGGGGGCAATGGATCCTACGAGCAGTACTTC,CATSDRTGGNGSYEQYF
NA,NA,16,TRBJ2-5,TRBV14,TGTGCCAGCAGCCAATATCTTCGCGGTCCCAAAGAGACCAAGTACTTC,CASSQYLRGPKETKYF
medium-sized,TRBD2,16,TRBJ2-7,TRBV28,TGTGCCAGCAGTCCCTCGGGTTTAGCGGGACTCTACGAGCAGTACTTC,CASSPSGLAGLYEQYF
NA,NA,18,TRBJ1-2,TRBV11-1,TGTGCCAGCAGCTTAGCGCTATCTACACAACGTACTAACTATGGCTACACCTTC,CASSLALSTQRTNYGYTF
medium-sized,NA,11,TRBJ2-7,TRBV20-1,TGCAGTGCTGAGGACTCCTACGAGCAGTACTTC,CSAEDSYEQYF
NA,TRBD2,19,TRBJ2-1,TRBV9,TGTGCCAGCAGCGTAGGGGGACTAGCGGGAGCTCTCTCCTACAATGAGCAGTTCTTC,CASSVGGLAGALSYNEQFF
medium-sized,NA,15,TRBJ2-1,TRBV6-2/TRBV6-3,TGTGCCAGCAGTTACGGTATGCCCTCCTACAATGAGCAGTTCTTC,CASSYGMPSYNEQFF
NA,TRBD1,14,TRBJ1-2,TRBV19,TGTGCCAGTAGTGAACAGGGGCTCCTCTATGGCTACACCTTC,CASSEQGLLYGYTF
NA,NA,12,TRBJ1-1,TRBV7-2,TGTGCCAGCAGCTTATTGGGGAAAGAAGCTTTCTTT,CASSLLGKEAFF
NA,TRBD2,17,TRBJ2-1,TRBV20-1,TGCAGTGCTAGAGATCCCCTGACTAGCGGGACTTACAATGAGCAGTTCTTC,CSARDPLTSGTYNEQFF
NA,NA,15,TRBJ1-6,TRBV27,TGTGCCAGCAGTTTGTCCGGGACGCTTAATTCACCCCTCCACTTT,CASSLSGTLNSPLHF
medium-sized,NA,11,TRBJ2-5,TRBV20-1,TGCAGTGCTAGAACCCCGAAGACCCAGTACTTC,CSARTPKTQYF
NA,NA,14,TRBJ1-2,TRBV7-9,TGTGCCAGCAGCGAGGCGGAGGGGGGCTATGGCTACACCTTC,CASSEAEGGYGYTF
NA,NA,13,TRBJ2-1,TRBV2,TGTGCCAGCCCCCGACAGTCCGGGAATGAGCAGTTCTTC,CASPRQSGNEQFF
medium-sized,NA,14,TRBJ1-3,TRBV11-3,TGTGCCAGCAGCTTAGTTGGCTCTGGAAACACCATATATTTT,CASSLVGSGNTIYF
many,TRBD1,14,TRBJ1-4,TRBV2,TGTGCCAGCAGTAAGGACAGGGGAAATGAAAAACTGTTTTTT,CASSKDRGNEKLFF
few,TRBD1,16,TRBJ1-6,TRBV6-1,TGTGCCAGCAGTAAGACAGGGAACGCCTATAATTCACCCCTCCACTTT,CASSKTGNAYNSPLHF
NA,TRBD1,12,TRBJ1-1,TRBV20-1,TGCAGTGCTATCGAGGGGGCCACTGAAGCTTTCTTT,CSAIEGATEAFF
NA,TRBD2,15,TRBJ2-7,TRBV27,TGTGCCAGCAGTGTGGTACTAGCGGGAACCTACGAGCAGTACTTC,CASSVVLAGTYEQYF
few,NA,12,TRBJ2-7,TRBV7-9,TGTGCCAGCAGCCGACAGAACTACGAGCAGTACTTC,CASSRQNYEQYF
many,TRBD1,15,TRBJ1-3,TRBV7-2,TGTGCCAGCAGCTTAGGACCACAGGGGGGAAACACCATATATTTT,CASSLGPQGGNTIYF
many,NA,15,TRBJ2-3,TRBV6-6,TGTGCCAGCAGTTACAGGAGACCCAGCACAGATACGCAGTATTTT,CASSYRRPSTDTQYF
many,TRBD2,17,TRBJ2-5,TRBV4-1,TGCGCCAGCAGCGACCCCCTGACCCTAGCGGGGGGTCCCCGGCGGTACTTC,CASSDPLTLAGGPRRYF
once,NA,15,TRBJ2-1,TRBV9,TGTGCCAGCAGTGAACGGGGAAGCTCCTACAATGAGCAGTTCTTC,CASSERGSSYNEQFF
medium-sized,NA,16,TRBJ1-5,TRBV6-2/TRBV6-3,TGTGCCAGCAGTTACGAAGGCAGGGGCAAGGGTCAGCCCCAGCATTTT,CASSYEGRGKGQPQHF
medium-sized,NA,16,TRBJ2-1,TRBV9,TGTGCCAGCAGCGTAGAACTGGCGGGACCCCCACGTGAGCAGTTCTTC,CASSVELAGPPREQFF
medium-sized,TRBD2,15,TRBJ2-7,TRBV20-1,TGCAGTGCTAGAGTCCCTCTAGCGGGAGCCTACGAGCAGTACTTC,CSARVPLAGAYEQYF
few,NA,12,TRBJ2-1,TRBV7-2,TGTGCCAGCAGCGTAGGTTGGACAGAGCAGTTCTTC,CASSVGWTEQFF
few,NA,15,TRBJ1-2,TRBV28,TGTGCCAGCAGTACCTTGACAGCGCCTAACTATGGCTACACCTTC,CASSTLTAPNYGYTF
NA,NA,15,TRBJ2-7,TRBV6-1,TGTGCCAGCAGTGTCGAACTGGGAAGCTCCTACGAGCAGTACTTC,CASSVELGSSYEQYF
many,NA,14,TRBJ2-2,TRBV24-1,TGTGCCACCAGTGATCCCGGGGGGCCCGGGGAGCTGTTTTTT,CATSDPGGPGELFF
medium-sized,NA,13,TRBJ2-3,TRBV6-1,TGTGCCAGCAGTTTTAGCTTTACAGATACGCAGTATTTT,CASSFSFTDTQYF
few,NA,18,TRBJ1-2,TRBV6-2/TRBV6-3,TGTGCCAGCATCCTATCGAACGACGGAGGGAGCGCTAACTATGGCTACACCTTC,CASILSNDGGSANYGYTF
medium-sized,TRBD2,15,TRBJ2-1,TRBV2,TGTGCCAGCCTTAGCGGGGCGAGCTCCTACAATGAGCAGTTCTTC,CASLSGASSYNEQFF